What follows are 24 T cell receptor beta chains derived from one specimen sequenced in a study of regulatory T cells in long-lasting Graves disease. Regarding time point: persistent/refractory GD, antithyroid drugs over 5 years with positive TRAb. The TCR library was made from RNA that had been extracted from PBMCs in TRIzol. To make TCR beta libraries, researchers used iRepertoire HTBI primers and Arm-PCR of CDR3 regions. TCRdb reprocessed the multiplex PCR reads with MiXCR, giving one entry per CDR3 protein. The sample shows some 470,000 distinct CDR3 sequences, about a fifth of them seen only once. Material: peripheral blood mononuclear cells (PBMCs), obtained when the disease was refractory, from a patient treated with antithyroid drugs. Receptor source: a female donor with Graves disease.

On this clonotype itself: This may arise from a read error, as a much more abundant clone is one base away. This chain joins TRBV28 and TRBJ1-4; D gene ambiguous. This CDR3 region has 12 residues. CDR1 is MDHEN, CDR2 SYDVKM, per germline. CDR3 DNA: TGTGCCAGCACTTCAACTAATGAAAAACCGTTTTTT. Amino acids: CASTSTNEKPFF.

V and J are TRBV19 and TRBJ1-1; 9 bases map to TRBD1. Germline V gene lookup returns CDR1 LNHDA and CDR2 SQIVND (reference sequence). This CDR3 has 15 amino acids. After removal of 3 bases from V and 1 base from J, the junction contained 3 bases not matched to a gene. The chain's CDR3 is CASSMWGQGNTEAFF. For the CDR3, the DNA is TGTGCCAGTAGTATGTGGGGACAGGGGAACACTGAAGCTTTCTTT.

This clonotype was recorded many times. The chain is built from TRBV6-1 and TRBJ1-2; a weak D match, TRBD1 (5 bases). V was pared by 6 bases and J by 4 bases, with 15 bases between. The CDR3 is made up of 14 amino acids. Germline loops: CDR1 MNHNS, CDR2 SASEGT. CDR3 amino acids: CASSLTTDIYGYTF. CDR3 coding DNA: TGTGCCAGCAGCCTGACGACAGACATCTATGGCTACACCTTC.

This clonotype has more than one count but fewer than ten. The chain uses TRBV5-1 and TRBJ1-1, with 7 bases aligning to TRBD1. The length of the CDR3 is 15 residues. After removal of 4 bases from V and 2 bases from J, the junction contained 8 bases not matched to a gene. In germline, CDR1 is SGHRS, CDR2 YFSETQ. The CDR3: CASSVNRGSNTEAFF. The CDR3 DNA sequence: TGCGCCAGCAGCGTAAACAGGGGAAGCAACACTGAAGCTTTCTTT.

Here the CDR3 reads CASSLGGSPSNQPQHF. The CDR3 DNA sequence: TGTGCCAGCAGTTTAGGTGGTTCCCCTAGCAATCAGCCCCAGCATTTT. The chain links TRBV27 to TRBJ1-5; no definite D call. From germline, CDR1 is MNHEY and CDR2 SMNVEV (reference sequence). The CDR3 runs to 16 residues. The ends were cut back, 2 bases at V and 0 bases at J, with 11 bases in the middle.

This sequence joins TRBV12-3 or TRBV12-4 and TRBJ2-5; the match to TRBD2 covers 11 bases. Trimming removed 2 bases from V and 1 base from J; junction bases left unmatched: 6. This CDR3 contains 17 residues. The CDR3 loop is CASSLILAGGPQETQYF. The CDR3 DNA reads TGTGCCAGCAGTTTAATCCTAGCGGGGGGTCCCCAAGAGACCCAGTACTTC.

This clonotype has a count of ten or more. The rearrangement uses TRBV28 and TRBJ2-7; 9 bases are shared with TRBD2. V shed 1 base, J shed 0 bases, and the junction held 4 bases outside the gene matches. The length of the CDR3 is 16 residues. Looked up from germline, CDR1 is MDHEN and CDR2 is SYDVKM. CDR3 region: CASSLYSSGSSYEQYF. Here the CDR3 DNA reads TGTGCCAGCAGTTTATATAGTAGCGGGAGCTCCTACGAGCAGTACTTC.

In nucleotides, the CDR3 is TGTGCCAGCAGCCAAGACAACAGGCCTCCCTACGAGCAGTACTTC. As protein: CASSQDNRPPYEQYF. The rearrangement links TRBV3-1 to TRBJ2-7; possibly TRBD1 for D (5 bases). This CDR3 spans 15 amino acids. The V end lost 0 bases, the J end lost 2 bases, and 11 bases lay between the germline ends. The germline gives CDR1 LGHDT, CDR2 YNNKEL (reference sequence).

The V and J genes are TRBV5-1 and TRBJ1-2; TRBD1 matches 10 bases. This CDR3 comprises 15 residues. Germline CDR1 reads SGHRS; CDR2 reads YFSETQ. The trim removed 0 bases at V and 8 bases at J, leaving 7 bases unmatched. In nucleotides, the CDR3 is TGCGCCAGCAGCTTGGAAAATGGACAGGGGGACGGCTACACCTTC. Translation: CASSLENGQGDGYTF.

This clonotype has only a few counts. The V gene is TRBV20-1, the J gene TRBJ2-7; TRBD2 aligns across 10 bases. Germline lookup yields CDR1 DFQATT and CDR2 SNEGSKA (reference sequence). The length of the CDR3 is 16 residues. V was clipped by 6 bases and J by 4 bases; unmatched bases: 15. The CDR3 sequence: CSATHASGGGLYEQYF. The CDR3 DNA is TGCAGTGCCACACACGCTAGCGGGGGAGGACTATACGAGCAGTACTTC.

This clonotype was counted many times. CDR3 sequence reads: CASSSPQSTGELFF. CDR3 DNA: TGTGCCAGCAGTTCACCACAGAGCACCGGGGAGCTGTTTTTT. V gene TRBV28 combines with J gene TRBJ2-2; unclear D gene. Germline CDR1 and CDR2: MDHEN and SYDVKM. The CDR3 length is 14 residues. The ends were cut back, 4 bases at V and 4 bases at J, with 10 bases in the middle.

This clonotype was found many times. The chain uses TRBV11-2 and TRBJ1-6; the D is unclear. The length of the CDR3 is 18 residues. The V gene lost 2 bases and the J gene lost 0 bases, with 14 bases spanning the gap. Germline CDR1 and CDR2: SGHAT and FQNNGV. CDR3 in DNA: TGTGCCAGCAGCTTACGAACGTCGGGGATCTCCTATAATTCACCCCTCCACTTT. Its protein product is CASSLRTSGISYNSPLHF.

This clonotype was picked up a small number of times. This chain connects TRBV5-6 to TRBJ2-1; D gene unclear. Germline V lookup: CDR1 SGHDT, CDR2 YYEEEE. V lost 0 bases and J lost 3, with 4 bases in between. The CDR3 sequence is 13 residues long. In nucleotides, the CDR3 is TGTGCCAGCAGCTTGGGGGACTACAATGAGCAGTTCTTC. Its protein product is CASSLGDYNEQFF.

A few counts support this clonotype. As DNA, the CDR3 is TGTGCCAGCAGCCAAAACGAGGCAGGGGCTTACGAGCAGTACTTC. It encodes CASSQNEAGAYEQYF. The chain is built from TRBV4-2 and TRBJ2-7; tentative D call: TRBD1 (6 bases). CDR1 is LGHNA, CDR2 YNFKEQ, per germline. The CDR3 has 15 residues. Trimming shortened V by 2 bases and J by 4 bases, and 15 bases separated the two germline ends.

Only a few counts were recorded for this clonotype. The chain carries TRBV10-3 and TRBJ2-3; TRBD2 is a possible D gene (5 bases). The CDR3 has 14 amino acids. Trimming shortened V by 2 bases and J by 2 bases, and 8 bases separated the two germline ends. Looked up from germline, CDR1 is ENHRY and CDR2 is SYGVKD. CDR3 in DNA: TGTGCCATCAGTGAGCAGCGGTCCACAGATACGCAGTATTTT. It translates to CAISEQRSTDTQYF.

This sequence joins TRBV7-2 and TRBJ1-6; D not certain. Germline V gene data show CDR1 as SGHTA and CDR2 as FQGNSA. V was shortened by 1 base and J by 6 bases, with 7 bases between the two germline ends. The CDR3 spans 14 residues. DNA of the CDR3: TGTGCCAGCAGCTTAGTAGTAGTTAATTCACCCCTCCACTTT. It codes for CASSLVVVNSPLHF.

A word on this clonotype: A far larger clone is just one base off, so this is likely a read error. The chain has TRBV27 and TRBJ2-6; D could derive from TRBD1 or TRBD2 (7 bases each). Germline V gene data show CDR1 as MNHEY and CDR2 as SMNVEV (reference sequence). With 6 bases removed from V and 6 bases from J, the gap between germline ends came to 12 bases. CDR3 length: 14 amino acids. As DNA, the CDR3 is TGTGCCAGCAGGACAGGGAGGGAGGCCAACGTCCTGACTTTC. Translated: CASRTGREANVLTF. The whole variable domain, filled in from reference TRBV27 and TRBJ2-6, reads EAQVTQNPRYLITVTGKKLTVTCSQNMNHEYMSWYRQDPGLGLRQIYYSMNVEVTDKGDVPEGYKVSRKEKRNFPLILESPSPNQTSLYFCASRTGREANVLTFGAGSRLTVL.

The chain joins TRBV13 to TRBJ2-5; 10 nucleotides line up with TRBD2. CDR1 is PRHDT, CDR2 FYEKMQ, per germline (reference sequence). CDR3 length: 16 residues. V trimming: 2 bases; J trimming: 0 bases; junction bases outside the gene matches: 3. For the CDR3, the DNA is TGTGCCAGCAGCTTACGACTAGCGGGCTACCAAGAGACCCAGTACTTC. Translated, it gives CASSLRLAGYQETQYF.

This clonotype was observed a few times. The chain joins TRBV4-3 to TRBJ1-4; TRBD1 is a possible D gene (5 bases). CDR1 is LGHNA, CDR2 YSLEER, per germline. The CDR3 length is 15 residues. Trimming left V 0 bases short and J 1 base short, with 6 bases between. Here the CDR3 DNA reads TGCGCCAGCAGCCAAGATCAGGGAACTAATGAAAAACTGTTTTTT. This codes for CASSQDQGTNEKLFF.

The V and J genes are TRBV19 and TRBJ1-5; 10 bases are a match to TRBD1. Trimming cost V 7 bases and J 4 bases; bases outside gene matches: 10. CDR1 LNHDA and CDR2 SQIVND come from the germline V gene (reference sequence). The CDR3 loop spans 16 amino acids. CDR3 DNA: TGTGCCAGTATCGGGGTGGACAGGGGGAGGAATCAGCCCCAGCATTTT. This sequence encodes CASIGVDRGRNQPQHF. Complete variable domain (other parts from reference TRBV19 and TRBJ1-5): DGGITQSPKYLFRKEGQNVTLSCEQNLNHDAMYWYRQDPGQGLRLIYYSQIVNDFQKGDIAEGYSVSREKKESFPLTVTSAQKNPTAFYLCASIGVDRGRNQPQHFGDGTRLSIL.

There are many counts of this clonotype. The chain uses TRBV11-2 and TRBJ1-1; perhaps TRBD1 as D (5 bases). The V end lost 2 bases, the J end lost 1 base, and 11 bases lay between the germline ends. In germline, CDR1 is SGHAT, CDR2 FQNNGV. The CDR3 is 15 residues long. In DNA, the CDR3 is TGTGCCAGCAGCTTAAGCCGACAGCCGAACACTGAAGCTTTCTTT. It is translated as CASSLSRQPNTEAFF.

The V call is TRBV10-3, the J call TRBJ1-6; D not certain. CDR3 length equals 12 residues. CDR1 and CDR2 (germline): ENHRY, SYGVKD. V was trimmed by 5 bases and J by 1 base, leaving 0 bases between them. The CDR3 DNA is TGTGCCATCAGTTCCTATAATTCACCCCTCCACTTT. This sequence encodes CAISSYNSPLHF.

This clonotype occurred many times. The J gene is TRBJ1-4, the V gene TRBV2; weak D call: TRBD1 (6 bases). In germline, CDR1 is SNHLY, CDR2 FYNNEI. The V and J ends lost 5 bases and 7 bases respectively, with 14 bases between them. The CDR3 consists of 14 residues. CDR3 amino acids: CASSPQGFSEKLFF. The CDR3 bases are TGTGCCAGCAGTCCCCAGGGGTTCAGTGAAAAACTGTTTTTT. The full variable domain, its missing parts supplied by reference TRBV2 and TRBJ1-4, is EPEVTQTPSHQVTQMGQEVILRCVPISNHLYFYWYRQILGQKVEFLVSFYNNEISEKSEIFDDQFSVERPDGSNFTLKIRSTKLEDSAMYFCASSPQGFSEKLFFGSGTQLSVL.

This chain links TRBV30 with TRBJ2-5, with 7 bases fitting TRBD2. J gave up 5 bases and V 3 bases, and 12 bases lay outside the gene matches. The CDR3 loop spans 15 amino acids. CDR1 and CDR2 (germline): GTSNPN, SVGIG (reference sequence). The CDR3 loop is CAWSPTFSRGETQYF. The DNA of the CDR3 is TGTGCCTGGAGCCCTACCTTCTCGCGGGGGGAGACCCAGTACTTC.